This T cell receptor beta chain derives from a study of blood T cell repertoires in COVID-19. Study as a whole: Specimens from acute and convalescent COVID-19 originated in the United States, Italy and Spain. Sample material is recorded as cDNA or gDNA derived from T cells, B-cell-depleted T cells, or PBMCs.

The authors' processing: Scientists estimated how many nucleated cells there were by amplifying reference gene primers. Method: immunoSEQ multiplex PCR; TCRdb's copy keeps in-frame clones and lacks some. The V and J calls and clone size are taken from that table; D and trimming were inferred from the DNA. The sample consists of about 320,000 clones, 65% to 85% of them appearing once. With 0 bases removed from V and 6 bases from J, the gap between germline ends came to 6 bases. The CDR3 spans 13 residues. The chain has TRBV23-1 and TRBJ1-3; D unclear. TRBV23-1 is an open reading frame whose function is uncertain. This receptor was identified in a woman between 50 and 59 years old with acute or convalescent COVID-19. Sequenced input: peripheral blood. The CDR3 is CASSQSRENTIYF. The CDR3 region has the DNA TGCGCCAGCAGTCAATCGCGGGAAAACACCATATATTTT.